Shown below are 10 T cell receptor beta chains from a single sample sequenced in a study of a mutant IDH1 vaccine in newly diagnosed glioma. The table came from immunoSEQ multiplex PCR; TCRdb's copy has only in-frame clones and leaves some out. The table lists 55,000 to 70,000 clones, roughly 78% of them singletons, with around 8.8% in the top ten. Time point: baseline, week 1 (first vaccination visit). The sample's treatment: pre-vaccination baseline after standard-of-care therapy. The sample here was PBMCs, taken from a glioma patient treated with radiotherapy, temozolomide or both. These receptor sequences come from a man between 50 and 59 years old with glioma.

This clone is a singleton in its sample. The genes are TRBV5-1 and TRBJ1-2; tentatively, D is TRBD1 (5 bases). This CDR3 region has 14 residues. V was shortened by 4 bases and J by 4 bases, with 14 bases between the two germline ends. Germline CDR1 is SGHRS and CDR2 is YFSETQ. For the CDR3, the DNA is TGCGCCAGCAGCCCCGGGACCCAAGGCTATGGCTACACCTTC. Protein: CASSPGTQGYGYTF.

The chain links TRBV25-1 to TRBJ1-5; tentative D call: TRBD1 (5 bases). V dropped 4 bases and J dropped 6 bases, with 10 bases sitting between them. This CDR3 spans 13 amino acids. Per germline, CDR1 MGHDK and CDR2 SYGVNS. The CDR3 loop reads CASSAGTGQPQHF. In DNA, the CDR3 is TGTGCCAGCAGTGCCGGGACGGGTCAGCCCCAGCATTTT.

J is TRBJ2-3 and V is TRBV4-3, with D perhaps matching TRBD1 (6 bases). Trimming stripped 4 bases from V and 5 bases from J, with 13 bases between. Germline V CDR1 and CDR2: LGHNA, YSLEER. This CDR3 has 14 residues. The CDR3 loop reads CASSPRRGGDTQYF. The CDR3 nucleotides are TGCGCCAGCAGCCCCCGCAGGGGTGGAGATACGCAGTATTTT.

The chain combines TRBV4-1 with TRBJ2-7, with TRBD2 identical over 9 bases. From germline, CDR1 is MGHRA and CDR2 YSYEKL. The CDR3 extends over 13 amino acids. V lost 1 base to trimming and J lost 5 bases; unmatched junction nucleotides: 0. The CDR3 spells CASSQASGDEQYF. The CDR3 nucleotides read TGCGCCAGCAGCCAAGCTAGCGGGGACGAGCAGTACTTC.

In its sample, this clone was seen once. The genes are TRBV5-6 and TRBJ1-2; D not certain. The CDR3 runs to 14 residues. Trimming took off 1 base at V and 4 bases at J, with 11 bases between the two ends. Per germline, CDR1 SGHDT and CDR2 YYEEEE. CDR3 in DNA: TGTGCCAGCAGCTTGAGGTTTGGTGGCTATGGCTACACCTTC. Translated: CASSLRFGGYGYTF.

The chain recombines TRBV6-1 with TRBJ2-2; D gene unclear. The CDR3 is 12 residues long. The V gene lost 8 bases and the J gene lost 5 bases, with 9 bases spanning the gap. Germline CDR1 is MNHNS and CDR2 is SASEGT. CDR3 loop: CASGRETGELFF. DNA for the CDR3: TGTGCCAGCGGGCGAGAGACCGGGGAGCTGTTTTTT.

The rearrangement joins TRBV4-1 to TRBJ1-2; D might be TRBD1 (5 bases). CDR1 MGHRA and CDR2 YSYEKL come from the germline V gene. Trimming left V 2 bases short and J 4 bases short, with 23 bases between. The CDR3 is made up of 18 amino acids. Here the CDR3 DNA reads TGCGCCAGCAGCCAACCCCCCGGAGGGGTGGGTTTCAGCTATGGCTACACCTTC. The encoded protein is CASSQPPGGVGFSYGYTF.

The chain couples TRBV19 to TRBJ2-1, with a tentative D call TRBD1 (6 bases). The CDR3 consists of 15 residues. V was shortened by 7 bases and J by 4 bases, with 17 bases between the two germline ends. Germline CDR1 and CDR2: LNHDA and SQIVND (reference sequence). The chain's CDR3 is CASTSLGTPYNEQFF. As DNA, the CDR3 is TGTGCCAGTACTTCCCTCGGGACACCTTACAATGAGCAGTTCTTC.

The V gene is TRBV5-6, the J gene TRBJ2-3; tentatively, D is TRBD2 (5 bases). This CDR3 region has 13 residues. Per the germline V gene, CDR1 is SGHDT and CDR2 is YYEEEE. V dropped 1 base and J dropped 5 bases, with 8 bases sitting between them. The CDR3 DNA reads TGTGCCAGCAGCTTGTCGGGGATAGATACGCAGTATTTT. Its protein is CASSLSGIDTQYF.

This clone was counted only a few times. The V call is TRBV5-1, the J call TRBJ2-3; TRBD2 is a possible D gene (6 bases). Trimming cost V 1 base and J 4 bases, with 13 bases left between them. The CDR3 is 15 residues long. The germline V gene has CDR1 SGHRS and CDR2 YFSETQ. CDR3 sequence reads: CASSLIWASADTQYF. The DNA of the CDR3 is TGCGCCAGCAGCTTGATTTGGGCTAGCGCAGATACGCAGTATTTT.